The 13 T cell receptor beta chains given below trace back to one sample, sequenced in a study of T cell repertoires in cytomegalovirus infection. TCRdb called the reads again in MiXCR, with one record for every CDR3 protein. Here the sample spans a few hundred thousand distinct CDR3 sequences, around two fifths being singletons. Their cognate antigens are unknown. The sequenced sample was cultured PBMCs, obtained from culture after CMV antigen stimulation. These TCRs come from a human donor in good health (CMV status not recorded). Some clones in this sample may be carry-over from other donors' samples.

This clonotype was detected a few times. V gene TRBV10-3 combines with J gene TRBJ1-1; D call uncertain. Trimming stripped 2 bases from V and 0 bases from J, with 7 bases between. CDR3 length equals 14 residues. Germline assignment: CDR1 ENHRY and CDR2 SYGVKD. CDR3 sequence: CAISESSMNTEAFF. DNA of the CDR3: TGTGCCATCAGTGAGAGCTCGATGAACACTGAAGCTTTCTTT.

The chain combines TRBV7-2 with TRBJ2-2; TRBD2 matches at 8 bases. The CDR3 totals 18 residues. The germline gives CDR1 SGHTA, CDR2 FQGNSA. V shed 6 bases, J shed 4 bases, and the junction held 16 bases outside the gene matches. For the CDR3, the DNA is TGTGCCAGCAGTCCCGGAGTCGGGGGGGCGCATTCCACCGGGGAGCTGTTTTTT. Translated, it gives CASSPGVGGAHSTGELFF.

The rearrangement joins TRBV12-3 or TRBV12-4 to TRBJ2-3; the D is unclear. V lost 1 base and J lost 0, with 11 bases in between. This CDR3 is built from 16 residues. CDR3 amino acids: CASSLVWYTSTDTQYF. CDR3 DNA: TGTGCCAGCAGTTTAGTTTGGTACACTAGCACAGATACGCAGTATTTT.

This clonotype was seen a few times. CDR3 DNA: TGTGCCAGCAGTTCTCAAAATAATTCACCCCTCCACTTT. This encodes CASSSQNNSPLHF. The V call is TRBV12-3 or TRBV12-4, the J call TRBJ1-6, with no clear D. The length of the CDR3 is 13 residues. Trimming took off 4 bases at V and 5 bases at J, with 6 bases between the two ends.

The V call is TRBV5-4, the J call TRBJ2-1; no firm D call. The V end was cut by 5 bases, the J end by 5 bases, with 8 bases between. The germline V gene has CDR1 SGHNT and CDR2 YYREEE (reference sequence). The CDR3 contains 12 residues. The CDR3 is CASRTWNNEQFF. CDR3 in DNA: TGTGCCAGCAGGACGTGGAACAATGAGCAGTTCTTC.

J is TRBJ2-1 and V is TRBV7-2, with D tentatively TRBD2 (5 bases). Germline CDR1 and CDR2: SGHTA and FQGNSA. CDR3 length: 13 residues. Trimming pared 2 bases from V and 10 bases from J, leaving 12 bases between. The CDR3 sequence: CASSLTPGWEQFF. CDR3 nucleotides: TGTGCCAGCAGCTTAACGCCGGGGTGGGAGCAGTTCTTC.

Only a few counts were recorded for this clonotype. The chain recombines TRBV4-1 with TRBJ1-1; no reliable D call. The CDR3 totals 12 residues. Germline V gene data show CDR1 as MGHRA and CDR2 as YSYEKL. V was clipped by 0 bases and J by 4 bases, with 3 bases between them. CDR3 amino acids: CASSQDATEAFF. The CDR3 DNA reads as TGCGCCAGCAGCCAAGATGCCACTGAAGCTTTCTTT.

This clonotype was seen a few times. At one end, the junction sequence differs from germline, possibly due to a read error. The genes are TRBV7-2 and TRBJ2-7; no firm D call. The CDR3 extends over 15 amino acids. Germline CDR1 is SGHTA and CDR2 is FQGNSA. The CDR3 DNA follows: TGTGCCAGCAGCTTTTTTTTCCTTACTGGAAGCCCCGTCTTTTTC. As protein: CASSFFFLTGSPVFF.

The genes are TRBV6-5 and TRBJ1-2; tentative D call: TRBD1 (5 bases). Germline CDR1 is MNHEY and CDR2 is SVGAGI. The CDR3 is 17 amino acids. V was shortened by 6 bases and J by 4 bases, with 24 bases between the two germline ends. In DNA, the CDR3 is TGTGCCAGCAGAAATCCTGGAACAGGCCTCCAGTTCTATGGCTACACCTTC. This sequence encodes CASRNPGTGLQFYGYTF.

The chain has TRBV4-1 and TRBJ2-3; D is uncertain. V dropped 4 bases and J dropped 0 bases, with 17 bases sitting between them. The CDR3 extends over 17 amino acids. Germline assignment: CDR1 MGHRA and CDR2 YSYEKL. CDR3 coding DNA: TGCGCCAGCAGCCCCAGGCCTGCGGCAGCTAGCACAGATACGCAGTATTTT. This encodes CASSPRPAAASTDTQYF.

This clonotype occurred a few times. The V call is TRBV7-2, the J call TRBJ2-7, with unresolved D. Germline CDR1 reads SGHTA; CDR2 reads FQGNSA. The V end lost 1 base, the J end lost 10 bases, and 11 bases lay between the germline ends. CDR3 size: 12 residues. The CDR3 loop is CASSLGRLGQYF. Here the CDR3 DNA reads TGTGCCAGCAGCTTAGGGCGTCTGGGTCAGTACTTC. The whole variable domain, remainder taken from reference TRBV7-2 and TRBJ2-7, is GAGVSQSPSNKVTEKGKDVELRCDPISGHTALYWYRQSLGQGLEFLIYFQGNSAPDKSGLPSDRFSAERTGGSVSTLTIQRTQQEDSAVYLCASSLGRLGQYFGPGTRLTVT.

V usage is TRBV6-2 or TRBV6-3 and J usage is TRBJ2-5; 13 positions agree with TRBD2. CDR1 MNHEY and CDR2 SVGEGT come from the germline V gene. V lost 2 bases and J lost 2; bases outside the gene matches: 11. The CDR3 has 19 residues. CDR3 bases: TGTGCCAGCAGTTACGTAGGACTAGCGGGAGTGAGACGGCAAGAGACCCAGTACTTC. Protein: CASSYVGLAGVRRQETQYF.

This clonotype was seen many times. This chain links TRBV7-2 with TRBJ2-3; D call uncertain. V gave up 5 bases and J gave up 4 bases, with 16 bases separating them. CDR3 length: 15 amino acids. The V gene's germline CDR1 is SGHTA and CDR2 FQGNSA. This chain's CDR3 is CASSPSAAEADTQYF. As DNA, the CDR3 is TGTGCCAGCAGCCCGTCCGCGGCCGAGGCAGATACGCAGTATTTT.